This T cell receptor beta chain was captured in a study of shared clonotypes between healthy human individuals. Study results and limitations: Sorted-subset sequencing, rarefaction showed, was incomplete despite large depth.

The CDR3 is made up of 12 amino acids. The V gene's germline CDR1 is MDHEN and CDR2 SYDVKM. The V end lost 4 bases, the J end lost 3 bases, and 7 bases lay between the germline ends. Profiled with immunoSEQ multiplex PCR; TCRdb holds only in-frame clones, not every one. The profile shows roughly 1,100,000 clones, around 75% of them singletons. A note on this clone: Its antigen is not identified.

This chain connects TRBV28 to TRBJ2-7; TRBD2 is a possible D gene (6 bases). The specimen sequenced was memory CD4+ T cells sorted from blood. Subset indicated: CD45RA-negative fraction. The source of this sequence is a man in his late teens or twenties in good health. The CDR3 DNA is TGTGCCAGCAGTTCGGGAGTCTACGAGCAGTACTTC. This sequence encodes CASSSGVYEQYF.